What follows are 31 T cell receptor beta chains derived from one specimen sequenced in a study of blood T cell repertoires in COVID-19. Libraries were prepared by immunoSEQ multiplex PCR; TCRdb keeps only in-frame clonotypes and omits some of them. Among 250,000 to 300,000 clones, 84% were seen once, and the ten largest hold 4% to 5%. Sequencing was performed on peripheral blood. The receptors here all came from a man in his sixties with acute or convalescent COVID-19.

This chain links TRBV27 with TRBJ2-4, with 10 bases aligning to TRBD1. There are 19 residues in the CDR3. V shed 5 bases, J shed 7 bases, and the junction held 20 bases outside the gene matches. CDR1 is MNHEY and CDR2 is SMNVEV in the germline V gene (reference sequence). The CDR3 nucleotides read TGTGCCAGCAGTCCGTTCCCCCCAAGACAGGGGGCAAAGTTGAACATTCAGTACTTC. Protein: CASSPFPPRQGAKLNIQYF.

The chain couples TRBV6-5 to TRBJ1-1; D gene ambiguous. The germline gives CDR1 MNHEY, CDR2 SVGAGI. The CDR3 consists of 14 residues. The ends were cut back, 2 bases at V and 8 bases at J, with 15 bases in the middle. The CDR3 DNA follows: TGTGCCAGCAGTTACATCCCGGGAGGGCGAGAAGCTTTCTTT. It codes for CASSYIPGGREAFF.

The chain uses TRBV19 and TRBJ1-1; 7 bases fit TRBD1. CDR1 and CDR2 from the germline V gene are LNHDA and SQIVND (reference sequence). This CDR3 is built from 12 residues. Trimming at V came to 6 bases and at J to 7 bases, leaving 5 bases not matched to a gene. CDR3 sequence: CASSLGDSEAFF. In nucleotides, the CDR3 is TGTGCCAGTAGCCTAGGGGACAGTGAAGCTTTCTTT.

The V and J genes are TRBV5-4 and TRBJ2-7; TRBD2 aligns across 13 bases. V was clipped by 4 bases and J by 2 bases; unmatched bases: 6. The CDR3 spans 16 residues. CDR1 and CDR2 from the germline V gene are SGHNT and YYREEE (reference sequence). In DNA, the CDR3 is TGTGCCAGCAGCCCGGACGGACTAGCGGGGGCCTACGAGCAGTACTTC. This encodes CASSPDGLAGAYEQYF.

This clone was detected only once. CDR3 amino acids: CASSTGGVNEKLFF. The CDR3 DNA reads TGTGCCAGCAGCACGGGGGGGGTTAATGAAAAACTGTTTTTT. The J gene is TRBJ1-4, the V gene TRBV5-4; tentative D call: TRBD1 (5 bases). The germline V gene encodes CDR1 SGHNT and CDR2 YYREEE (reference sequence). V lost 4 bases and J lost 4, with 11 bases in between. The CDR3 runs to 14 residues.

The rearrangement uses TRBV27 and TRBJ2-3; TRBD1 agrees at 9 bases. The length of the CDR3 is 16 residues. V gave up 5 bases and J gave up 4 bases; unmatched junction bases: 10. CDR1 MNHEY and CDR2 SMNVEV come from the germline V gene (reference sequence). CDR3 loop: CASSTFFRTGADTQYF. The CDR3 DNA is TGTGCCAGCAGTACCTTCTTTAGGACAGGGGCAGATACGCAGTATTTT.

The chain recombines TRBV19 with TRBJ1-2, with D unresolved. The CDR3 length is 11 residues. CDR1 and CDR2 from the germline V gene are LNHDA and SQIVND (reference sequence). Trimming removed 5 bases at V and 5 bases at J, with 6 bases between. Here the CDR3 reads CASSGAYGYTF. CDR3 nucleotide sequence: TGTGCCAGTAGTGGAGCGTATGGCTACACCTTC.

As DNA, the CDR3 is TGTGCCAGCAGCTTTGGGGACAGGCCATACAATGAGCAGTTCTTC. It encodes CASSFGDRPYNEQFF. This sequence joins TRBV5-6 and TRBJ2-1; TRBD1 aligns across 8 bases. This CDR3 is built from 15 residues. The J segment lost 4 bases and the V segment lost 2 bases, leaving 5 bases of the junction unmatched. In germline, CDR1 is SGHDT, CDR2 YYEEEE.

This chain connects TRBV5-1 to TRBJ2-1; possible D gene TRBD2, 6 bases. V was clipped by 2 bases and J by 3 bases, with 12 bases between them. Germline assignment: CDR1 SGHRS and CDR2 YFSETQ. The CDR3 length is 15 residues. The CDR3 sequence: CASSFRDSNYNEQFF. For the CDR3, the DNA is TGCGCCAGCAGCTTTAGGGACTCCAACTACAATGAGCAGTTCTTC. Together with reference TRBV5-1 and TRBJ2-1, the CDR3 gives the full variable domain: KAGVTQTPRYLIKTRGQQVTLSCSPISGHRSVSWYQQTPGQGLQFLFEYFSETQRNKGNFPGRFSGRQFSNSRSEMNVSTLELGDSALYLCASSFRDSNYNEQFFGPGTRLTVL.

This chain links TRBV6-6 with TRBJ1-1; 7 positions agree with TRBD1. Germline values: CDR1 MNHNY, CDR2 SVGAGI (reference sequence). J lost 2 bases, V lost 5 bases, and 23 bases had no gene match. The CDR3 consists of 20 residues. The CDR3, as DNA: TGTGCCAGCAGTCGACCTACAAACCGGGACAGAGTGAGGGTAAACACTGAAGCTTTCTTT. Its translation is CASSRPTNRDRVRVNTEAFF.

J is TRBJ2-6 and V is TRBV28, with D hard to call. This CDR3 has 13 residues. Germline V CDR1 and CDR2: MDHEN, SYDVKM. Trimming pared 6 bases from V and 1 base from J, leaving 4 bases between. This chain's CDR3 is CASSRSGANVLTF. CDR3 DNA: TGTGCCAGCAGCAGATCTGGGGCCAACGTCCTGACTTTC.

Only one count was recorded for this clone. This chain joins TRBV29-1 and TRBJ2-2; D is undetermined. V shed 5 bases and J shed 2 bases, with 6 bases lying between them. CDR1 SQVTM and CDR2 ANQGSEA come from the germline V gene. There are 12 residues in the CDR3. The CDR3 spells CSVTQNTGELFF. The DNA for the CDR3 is TGCAGCGTTACACAAAACACCGGGGAGCTGTTTTTT.

The rearrangement joins TRBV2 to TRBJ1-6, with D unclear. Deletions cut 7 bases from V and 17 bases from J, with 18 bases between. Germline V gene lookup returns CDR1 SNHLY and CDR2 FYNNEI. The CDR3 length is 12 residues. The CDR3 bases are TGTGCCAGCAACCGAGACGATCCCCAGGTCCACTTT. Its protein product is CASNRDDPQVHF.

The chain carries TRBV5-1 and TRBJ2-3; possibly TRBD2 for D (5 bases). Germline-derived CDR1 and CDR2 are SGHRS and YFSETQ. This CDR3 comprises 15 residues. V lost 0 bases and J 0 bases, leaving 8 bases between the germline ends. CDR3 bases: TGCGCCAGCAGCTTGGAAAGCGGCAGCACAGATACGCAGTATTTT. It codes for CASSLESGSTDTQYF.

This clone was seen a handful of times. The chain employs TRBV29-1 and TRBJ2-3, with 11 bases matching TRBD1. This CDR3 is built from 20 residues. Losses at the gene ends were 0 bases for V and 0 bases for J; bases not matched to a gene: 14. Germline assignment: CDR1 SQVTM and CDR2 ANQGSEA. CDR3 residues: CSVEDWGNPGQGASTDTQYF. The CDR3 bases are TGCAGCGTTGAAGATTGGGGGAACCCTGGACAGGGGGCCAGCACAGATACGCAGTATTTT.

The chain is built from TRBV30 and TRBJ1-1; no definite D call. V was shortened by 1 base and J by 3 bases, with 9 bases between the two germline ends. This CDR3 has 13 residues. Germline V gene sequence: CDR1 GTSNPN, CDR2 SVGIG (reference sequence). The CDR3 sequence: CAWSDNGDTEAFF. The CDR3 coding sequence is TGTGCCTGGAGTGATAACGGGGACACTGAAGCTTTCTTT.

The chain uses TRBV5-1 and TRBJ2-3, with TRBD2 matching 7 bases. CDR3 length: 15 amino acids. Germline CDR1 and CDR2: SGHRS and YFSETQ. Trimming removed 6 bases from V and 0 bases from J; junction bases left unmatched: 7. The CDR3 region has the DNA TGCGCCAGCACTCAGCGGGGAACGAGCACAGATACGCAGTATTTT. Translating gives CASTQRGTSTDTQYF.

V is TRBV19 and J is TRBJ1-5; 10 bases are a match to TRBD1. The trim removed 4 bases at V and 2 bases at J, leaving 8 bases unmatched. Germline CDR1 is LNHDA and CDR2 is SQIVND (reference sequence). This CDR3 comprises 17 residues. CDR3 DNA sequence: TGTGCCAGTAGTAGGGGACAGGGGTTTAGGGGCAATCAGCCCCAGCATTTT. Its translation is CASSRGQGFRGNQPQHF.

The chain employs TRBV21-1 and TRBJ1-2; the table names TRBD1, a call not compared with the DNA. TRBV21-1 is noted as a pseudogene. This CDR3 region has 14 residues. The DNA for the CDR3 is TGTGCCAGCAGCAGCGACAGGGATAACTATGGCTACACCTTC. It encodes CASSSDRDNYGYTF.

This clone was seen just once. The gene calls are TRBV20-1 and TRBJ2-3; D unclear. Per germline, CDR1 DFQATT and CDR2 SNEGSKA (reference sequence). The CDR3 is 11 residues long. Trimming removed 5 bases from V and 6 bases from J, with 9 bases in between. The chain's CDR3 is CSAVQSDTQYF. The CDR3 region has the DNA TGCAGTGCTGTACAGTCGGATACGCAGTATTTT.

V gene TRBV7-2 combines with J gene TRBJ2-1, with D perhaps TRBD2 (5 bases). The CDR3 is made up of 18 amino acids. Trimming removed 5 bases from V and 3 bases from J, with 23 bases in between. Germline V gene sequence: CDR1 SGHTA, CDR2 FQGNSA. CDR3 sequence reads: CASSGVMAGGYLYNEQFF. The CDR3 coding sequence is TGTGCCAGCAGCGGAGTTATGGCGGGCGGATACCTCTACAATGAGCAGTTCTTC. The variable domain in full, with the rest retrieved from reference TRBV7-2 and TRBJ2-1, is GAGVSQSPSNKVTEKGKDVELRCDPISGHTALYWYRQSLGQGLEFLIYFQGNSAPDKSGLPSDRFSAERTGGSVSTLTIQRTQQEDSAVYLCASSGVMAGGYLYNEQFFGPGTRLTVL.

V gene TRBV4-2 combines with J gene TRBJ2-3; a possible D gene is TRBD2 (6 bases). Germline values: CDR1 LGHNA, CDR2 YNFKEQ. Trimming removed 1 base from V and 0 bases from J, with 11 bases in between. CDR3 length: 16 amino acids. As DNA, the CDR3 is TGTGCCAGCAGCCAAGTGGGGGGTGTAAGCACAGATACGCAGTATTTT. Its protein is CASSQVGGVSTDTQYF.

The V call is TRBV5-8, the J call TRBJ2-5, with TRBD2 identical over 11 bases. The CDR3 runs 16 residues. Unmatched junction bases numbered 12, after V lost 5 bases and J lost 6 bases. Per germline, CDR1 SGHTS and CDR2 YDEGEE. DNA of the CDR3: TGTGCCAGCAGTAGACTAGCGGGGCCCGGAATGAAGACCCAGTACTTC. Encoded protein: CASSRLAGPGMKTQYF.

The chain couples TRBV9 to TRBJ1-3, with a tentative D call TRBD1 (5 bases). The germline V gene encodes CDR1 SGDLS and CDR2 YYNGEE. Trimming stripped 1 base from V and 0 bases from J, with 17 bases between. The CDR3 spans 18 residues. The CDR3 nucleotides are TGTGCCAGCAGCGTATCAATCTGGGGACTCTCCTCTGGAAACACCATATATTTT. Protein: CASSVSIWGLSSGNTIYF. Together with reference TRBV9 and TRBJ1-3, the CDR3 gives the full variable domain: DSGVTQTPKHLITATGQRVTLRCSPRSGDLSVYWYQQSLDQGLQFLIQYYNGEERAKGNILERFSAQQFPDLHSELNLSSLELGDSALYFCASSVSIWGLSSGNTIYFGEGSWLTVV.

V is TRBV5-6 and J is TRBJ2-7, with 9 bases aligning to TRBD1. The junction had 6 bases not matched to a gene; V was cut back by 5 bases and J by 0 bases. This CDR3 has 15 amino acids. Germline CDR1 is SGHDT and CDR2 is YYEEEE. CDR3: CASRRTGDLSYEQYF. The CDR3 nucleotides read TGTGCCAGCAGAAGGACAGGGGATCTCTCCTACGAGCAGTACTTC.

A remark on this clone: One junction end does not reproduce the germline sequence, and a read error may be involved. V usage is TRBV7-8 and J usage is TRBJ1-1; a possible D gene is TRBD1 (5 bases). The germline V gene has CDR1 SGHVS and CDR2 FQNEAQ. This CDR3 spans 15 amino acids. CDR3 loop: CASSLAPQAGTEAFF. CDR3 bases: TGTGCCAGCAGCCTAGCCCCACAGGCTGGCACTGAAGCTTTCTTT.

The chain is built from TRBV6-5 and TRBJ1-2; 7 positions match TRBD1. Losses at the gene ends were 7 bases for V and 0 bases for J; bases not matched to a gene: 8. Germline V gives CDR1 MNHEY, CDR2 SVGAGI. CDR3 size: 15 residues. The CDR3 bases are TGTGCCAGCAAGTTCACCGGGACAGCTAACTATGGCTACACCTTC. Protein sequence: CASKFTGTANYGYTF.

J is TRBJ2-3 and V is TRBV4-1; 9 positions match TRBD1. The V segment lost 3 bases and the J segment 2 bases; nucleotides outside the gene matches: 3. The CDR3 is 15 amino acids. The germline CDR1 and CDR2 sequences are MGHRA and YSYEKL. The CDR3 loop reads CASSHWTGATDTQYF. The CDR3 DNA reads as TGCGCCAGCAGCCATTGGACAGGGGCCACAGATACGCAGTATTTT.

The rearrangement uses TRBV7-9 and TRBJ2-3, with D possibly matching TRBD1 (6 bases). Germline values: CDR1 SEHNR, CDR2 FQNEAQ (reference sequence). The CDR3 runs 15 residues. With 3 bases removed from V and 2 bases from J, the gap between germline ends came to 12 bases. The CDR3, as DNA: TGTGCCAGCAGCTTCCGGGACACCTCCACAGATACGCAGTATTTT. It is translated as CASSFRDTSTDTQYF.

This clone came up a few times. This chain uses TRBV20-1 with TRBJ2-1; 11 positions match TRBD2. The germline gives CDR1 DFQATT, CDR2 SNEGSKA (reference sequence). This CDR3 is built from 15 residues. J was trimmed by 8 bases and V by 3 bases; bases with no gene match: 9. CDR3 sequence (DNA): TGCAGTGCTAGTCCTACTAGCGGGAGTAGAGATGAGCAGTTCTTC. Protein product: CSASPTSGSRDEQFF.

The chain couples TRBV7-3 to TRBJ2-2; 10 nucleotides match TRBD1. The CDR3 length is 17 residues. Per germline, CDR1 SGHTA and CDR2 FQGTGA. V lost 0 bases to trimming and J lost 7 bases; unmatched junction nucleotides: 8. The CDR3 region is CASSLTVGTGVNGELFF. For the CDR3, the DNA is TGTGCCAGCAGCTTAACAGTCGGGACAGGGGTGAACGGGGAGCTGTTTTTT. Complete variable domain (other parts from reference TRBV7-3 and TRBJ2-2): GAGVSQTPSNKVTEKGKYVELRCDPISGHTALYWYRQSLGQGPEFLIYFQGTGAADDSGLPNDRFFAVRPEGSVSTLKIQRTERGDSAVYLCASSLTVGTGVNGELFFGEGSRLTVL.